This TCR beta chain came from a study of cytomegalovirus exposure and HLA in healthy donors. Trimming took 1 base from V and 3 from J; bases not matched to a gene: 11. This CDR3 has 17 amino acids. Per germline, CDR1 SGHTA and CDR2 FQGNSA. Study-wide points: An analysis was carried out later, and it reportedly showed fewer N-insertions in an Asian-associated ancestry cluster than the 666-donor mean.

On this clone itself: The target antigen is unknown.

Primers included in the PCR were 60 Vbeta and 13 Jbeta primers. Only in-frame clones appear in the TCRdb table, and some are missing; sequencing was by immunoSEQ multiplex PCR. The sample carries around 150,000 clones, roughly 80% recorded once. The receptor's source is a middle-aged man in good health and CMV-seropositive. Sequenced sample: PBMCs. The chain recombines TRBV7-2 with TRBJ2-7, with TRBD1 matching 8 bases. CDR3 sequence reads: CASSLEADRARGYEQYF. The CDR3 nucleotides are TGTGCCAGCAGCTTAGAAGCGGACAGGGCGAGGGGCTACGAGCAGTACTTC. The whole variable domain, filled in from reference TRBV7-2 and TRBJ2-7, reads GAGVSQSPSNKVTEKGKDVELRCDPISGHTALYWYRQSLGQGLEFLIYFQGNSAPDKSGLPSDRFSAERTGGSVSTLTIQRTQQEDSAVYLCASSLEADRARGYEQYFGPGTRLTVT.